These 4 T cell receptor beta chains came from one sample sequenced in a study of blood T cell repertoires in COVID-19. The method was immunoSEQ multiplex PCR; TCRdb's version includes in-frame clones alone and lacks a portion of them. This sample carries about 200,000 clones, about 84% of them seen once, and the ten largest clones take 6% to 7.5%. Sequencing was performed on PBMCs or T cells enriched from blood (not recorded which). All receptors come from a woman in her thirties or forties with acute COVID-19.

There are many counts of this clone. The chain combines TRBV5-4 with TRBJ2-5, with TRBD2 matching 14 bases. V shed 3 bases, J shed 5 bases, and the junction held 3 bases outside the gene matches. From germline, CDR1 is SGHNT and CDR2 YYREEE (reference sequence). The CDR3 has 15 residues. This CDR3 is CASSWGTSGSETQYF. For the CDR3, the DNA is TGTGCCAGCAGCTGGGGGACTAGCGGGAGCGAGACCCAGTACTTC.

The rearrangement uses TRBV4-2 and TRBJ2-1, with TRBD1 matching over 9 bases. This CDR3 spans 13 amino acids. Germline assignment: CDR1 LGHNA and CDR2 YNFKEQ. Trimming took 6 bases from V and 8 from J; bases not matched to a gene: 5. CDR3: CASSQQGADEQFF. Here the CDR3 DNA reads TGTGCCAGCAGTCAACAGGGGGCCGATGAGCAGTTCTTC.

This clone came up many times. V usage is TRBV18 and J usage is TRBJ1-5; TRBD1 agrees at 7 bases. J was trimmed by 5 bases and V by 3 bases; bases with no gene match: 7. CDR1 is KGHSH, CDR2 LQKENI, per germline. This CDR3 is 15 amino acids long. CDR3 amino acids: CASSPKTGLDQPQHF. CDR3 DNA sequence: TGTGCCAGCTCACCGAAGACAGGGTTAGATCAGCCCCAGCATTTT.

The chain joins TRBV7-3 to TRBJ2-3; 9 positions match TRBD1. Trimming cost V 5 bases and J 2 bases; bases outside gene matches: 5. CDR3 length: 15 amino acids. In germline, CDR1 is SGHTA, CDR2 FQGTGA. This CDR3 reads CASSPDRGYTDTQYF. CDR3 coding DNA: TGTGCCAGCAGCCCGGACAGGGGTTACACAGATACGCAGTATTTT.